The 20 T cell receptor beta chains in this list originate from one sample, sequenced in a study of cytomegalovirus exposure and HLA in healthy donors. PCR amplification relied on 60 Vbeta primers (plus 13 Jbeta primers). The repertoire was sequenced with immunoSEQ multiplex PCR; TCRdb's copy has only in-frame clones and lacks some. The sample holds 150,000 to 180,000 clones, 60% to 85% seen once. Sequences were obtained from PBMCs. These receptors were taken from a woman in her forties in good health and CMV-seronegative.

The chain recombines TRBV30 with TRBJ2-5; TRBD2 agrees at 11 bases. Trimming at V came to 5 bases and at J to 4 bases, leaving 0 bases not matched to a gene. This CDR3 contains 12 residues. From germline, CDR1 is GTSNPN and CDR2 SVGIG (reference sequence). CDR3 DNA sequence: TGTGCCTGGGGACTAGCGGGAGAGACCCAGTACTTC. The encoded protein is CAWGLAGETQYF.

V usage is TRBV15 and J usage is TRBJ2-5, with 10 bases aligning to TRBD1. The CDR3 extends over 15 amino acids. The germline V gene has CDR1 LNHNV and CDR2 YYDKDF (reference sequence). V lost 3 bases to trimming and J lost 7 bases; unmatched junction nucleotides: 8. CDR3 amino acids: CATSRRQGAVGTQYF. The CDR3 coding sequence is TGTGCCACCAGCAGGAGACAGGGGGCAGTAGGGACCCAGTACTTC.

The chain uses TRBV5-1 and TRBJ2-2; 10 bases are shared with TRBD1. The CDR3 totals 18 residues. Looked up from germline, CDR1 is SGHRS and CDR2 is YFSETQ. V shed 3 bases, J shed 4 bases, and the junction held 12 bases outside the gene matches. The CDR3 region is CASSSTTGGLILTGELFF. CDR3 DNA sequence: TGCGCCAGCAGCTCAACGACAGGGGGCCTGATCCTCACCGGGGAGCTGTTTTTT.

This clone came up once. The CDR3 nucleotides are TGTGCCATCAGTGGTCAGACAGGGTCTTCCCACACTGAAGCTTTCTTT. Protein product: CAISGQTGSSHTEAFF. The chain is built from TRBV10-3 and TRBJ1-1; 7 bases align to TRBD1. CDR1 is ENHRY and CDR2 is SYGVKD in the germline V gene. CDR3 length: 16 amino acids. J lost 3 bases, V lost 4 bases, and 11 bases had no gene match.

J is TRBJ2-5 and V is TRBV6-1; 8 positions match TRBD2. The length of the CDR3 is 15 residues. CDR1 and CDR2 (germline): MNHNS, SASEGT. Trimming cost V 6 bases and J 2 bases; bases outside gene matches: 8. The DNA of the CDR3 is TGTGCCAGCAGCAGGCTAGCGGGTACTCAAGAGACCCAGTACTTC. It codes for CASSRLAGTQETQYF.

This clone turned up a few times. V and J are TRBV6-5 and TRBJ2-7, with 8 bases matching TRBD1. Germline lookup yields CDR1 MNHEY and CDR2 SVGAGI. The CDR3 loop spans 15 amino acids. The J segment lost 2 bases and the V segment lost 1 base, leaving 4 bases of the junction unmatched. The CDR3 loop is CASSYLDRGTYEQYF. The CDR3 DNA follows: TGTGCCAGCAGTTACTTAGACAGGGGTACCTACGAGCAGTACTTC.

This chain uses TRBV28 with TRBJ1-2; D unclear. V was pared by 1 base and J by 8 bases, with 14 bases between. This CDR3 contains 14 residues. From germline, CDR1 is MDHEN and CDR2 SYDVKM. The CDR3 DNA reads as TGTGCCAGCAGTTTATCCGGGAGTTTCGTGGGCTACACCTTC. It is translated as CASSLSGSFVGYTF.

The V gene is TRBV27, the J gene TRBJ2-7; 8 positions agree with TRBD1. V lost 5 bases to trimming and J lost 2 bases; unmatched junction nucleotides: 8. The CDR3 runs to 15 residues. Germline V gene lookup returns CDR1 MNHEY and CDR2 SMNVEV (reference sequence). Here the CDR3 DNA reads TGTGCCAGCAGTCCACAGGGGGGCAATACCTACGAGCAGTACTTC. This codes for CASSPQGGNTYEQYF.

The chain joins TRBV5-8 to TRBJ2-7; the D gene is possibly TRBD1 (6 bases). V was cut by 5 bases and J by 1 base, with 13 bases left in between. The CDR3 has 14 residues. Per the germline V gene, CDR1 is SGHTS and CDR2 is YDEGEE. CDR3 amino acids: CASRPNRVSYEQYF. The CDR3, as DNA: TGTGCCAGCAGACCTAACAGGGTTTCCTACGAGCAGTACTTC.

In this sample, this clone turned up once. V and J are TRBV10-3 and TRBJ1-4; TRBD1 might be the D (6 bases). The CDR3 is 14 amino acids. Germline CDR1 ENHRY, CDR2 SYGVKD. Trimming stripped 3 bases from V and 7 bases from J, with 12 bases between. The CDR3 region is CAISDGQGSEKLFF. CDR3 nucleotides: TGTGCCATCAGTGATGGCCAGGGGAGTGAAAAACTGTTTTTT.

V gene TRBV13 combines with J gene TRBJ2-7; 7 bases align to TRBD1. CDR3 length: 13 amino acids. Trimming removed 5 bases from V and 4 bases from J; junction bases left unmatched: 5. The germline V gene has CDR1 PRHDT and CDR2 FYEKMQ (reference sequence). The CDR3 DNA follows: TGTGCCAGCAGCCCAGGGGGAAAATACGAGCAGTACTTC. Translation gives CASSPGGKYEQYF.

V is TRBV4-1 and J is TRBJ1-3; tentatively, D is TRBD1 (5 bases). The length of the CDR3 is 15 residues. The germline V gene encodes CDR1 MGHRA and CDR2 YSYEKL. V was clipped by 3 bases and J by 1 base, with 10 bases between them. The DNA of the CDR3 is TGCGCCAGCAGCCAGAAACAGGAATCTGGAAACACCATATATTTT. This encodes CASSQKQESGNTIYF.

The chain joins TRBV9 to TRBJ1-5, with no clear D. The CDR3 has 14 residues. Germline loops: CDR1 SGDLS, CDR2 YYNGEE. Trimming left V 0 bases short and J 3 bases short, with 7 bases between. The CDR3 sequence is CASSVASFNQPQHF. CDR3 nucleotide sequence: TGTGCCAGCAGCGTAGCCTCCTTCAATCAGCCCCAGCATTTT.

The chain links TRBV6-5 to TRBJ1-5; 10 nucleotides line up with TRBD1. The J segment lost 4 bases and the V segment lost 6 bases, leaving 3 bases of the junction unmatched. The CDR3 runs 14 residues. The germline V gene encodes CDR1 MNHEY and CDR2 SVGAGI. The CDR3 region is CASSRQGANQPQHF. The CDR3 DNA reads TGTGCCAGCAGCCGACAGGGGGCGAATCAGCCCCAGCATTTT.

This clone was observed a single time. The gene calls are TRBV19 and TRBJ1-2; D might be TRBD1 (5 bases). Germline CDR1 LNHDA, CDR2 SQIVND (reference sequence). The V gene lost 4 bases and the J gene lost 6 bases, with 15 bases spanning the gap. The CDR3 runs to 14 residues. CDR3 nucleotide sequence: TGTGCCAGTAGTAATAGGCTGACCAGGGATGGCTACACCTTC. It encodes CASSNRLTRDGYTF.

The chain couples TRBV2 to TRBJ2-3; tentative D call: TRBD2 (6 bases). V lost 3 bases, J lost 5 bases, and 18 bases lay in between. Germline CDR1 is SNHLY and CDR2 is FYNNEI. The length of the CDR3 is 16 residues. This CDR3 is CASSDWAGPEGDTQYF. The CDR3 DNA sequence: TGTGCCAGCAGTGATTGGGCGGGGCCGGAGGGAGATACGCAGTATTTT.

The CDR3 loop is CASSYYNEQFF. For the CDR3, the DNA is TGTGCCAGCAGTTACTACAATGAGCAGTTCTTC. V usage is TRBV2 and J usage is TRBJ2-1; the D is unclear. V was cut by 5 bases and J by 3 bases, with 2 bases left in between. This CDR3 comprises 11 residues. Germline CDR1 is SNHLY and CDR2 is FYNNEI.

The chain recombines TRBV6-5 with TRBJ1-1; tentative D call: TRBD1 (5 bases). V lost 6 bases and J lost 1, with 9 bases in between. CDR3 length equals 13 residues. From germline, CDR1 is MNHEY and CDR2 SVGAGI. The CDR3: CASRSQGNTEAFF. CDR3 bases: TGTGCCAGCAGATCTCAGGGGAACACTGAAGCTTTCTTT.

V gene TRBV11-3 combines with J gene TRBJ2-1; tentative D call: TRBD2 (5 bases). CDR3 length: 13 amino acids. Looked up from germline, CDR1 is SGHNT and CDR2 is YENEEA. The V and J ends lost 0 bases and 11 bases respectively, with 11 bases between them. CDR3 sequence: CASSLENSGKQFF. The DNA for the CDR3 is TGTGCCAGCAGCTTAGAAAACTCGGGAAAGCAGTTCTTC.

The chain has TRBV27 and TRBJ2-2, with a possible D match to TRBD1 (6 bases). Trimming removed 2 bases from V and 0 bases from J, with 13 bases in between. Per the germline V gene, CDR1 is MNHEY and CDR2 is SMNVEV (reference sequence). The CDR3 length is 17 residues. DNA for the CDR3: TGTGCCAGCAGTTTAATCCCGACAGGAACGAACACCGGGGAGCTGTTTTTT. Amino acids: CASSLIPTGTNTGELFF.